This TCR beta chain stems from a study of blood T cells in healthy people across ages. Findings and limits, study-wide: In these data, TCR beta diversity tracked strongly with naive T cell percentage.

The sample holds many counts of this clonotype. Antigen: not known. A junction end diverges from the germline sequence, so it may reflect a read error. The CDR3 totals 15 residues. A second PCR of about 7 to 12 cycles used a sample-barcoded 5' primer and a J-beta primer mix. TCRdb re-called the 5' RACE reads through MiXCR, storing one row per CDR3 protein. The sample carries over a million distinct CDR3 sequences, roughly 40% recorded once. This receptor was taken from a woman aged 18-35 years in good health. The chain couples TRBV12-3 or TRBV12-4 to TRBJ2-4; 11 nucleotides line up with TRBD2. Sequenced material: blood. CDR3 protein: CASRLAGGAKNIQYF. CDR3 DNA sequence: TGTGCCAGCAGATTAGCGGGAGGGGCCAAAAACATTCAGTACTTC.